The 23 T cell receptor beta chains given below trace back to one sample, sequenced in a study of identical twins. TCRdb analysed the 5' RACE reads with MiXCR anew, one entry per CDR3 protein. The data show about 530,000 distinct CDR3 sequences, roughly 15% seen once. These sequences were also reported in another study, on yellow fever vaccine responses in identical twins.

Sequencing was carried out using CD4+ T cells sorted from blood. Receptors originate from a young woman in good health.

The chain uses TRBV4-1 and TRBJ2-1; TRBD2 is a possible D gene (6 bases). Germline V gene data show CDR1 as MGHRA and CDR2 as YSYEKL. V dropped 1 base and J dropped 8 bases, with 18 bases sitting between them. The CDR3 covers 16 residues. This chain's CDR3 is CASSQAAGKGFDEQFF. CDR3 in DNA: TGCGCCAGCAGCCAAGCTGCGGGGAAGGGTTTTGATGAGCAGTTCTTC.

The rearrangement joins TRBV6-5 to TRBJ2-1; 11 bases match TRBD1. CDR1 is MNHEY, CDR2 SVGAGI, per germline. V dropped 4 bases and J dropped 6; count of bases not matched to a gene: 5. The CDR3 sequence is 15 residues long. In nucleotides, the CDR3 is TGTGCCAGCAGTTCTTGGGACAGGGGGTCCAATGAGCAGTTCTTC. Translating it yields CASSSWDRGSNEQFF.

This rearrangement joins TRBV6-5 to TRBJ2-1; the D gene could be TRBD1 or TRBD2 (5 bases each). Germline V lookup: CDR1 MNHEY, CDR2 SVGAGI. CDR3 length: 17 residues. V was cut by 2 bases and J by 7 bases, with 21 bases left in between. The DNA for the CDR3 is TGTGCCAGCAGTTACAGAAGTGGGACCCCCCCGGGGAATGAGCAGTTCTTC. Residues: CASSYRSGTPPGNEQFF.

This clonotype was seen ten or more times. J is TRBJ2-1 and V is TRBV5-1; weak D call: TRBD1 (5 bases). This CDR3 contains 14 residues. Trimming removed 4 bases at V and 0 bases at J, with 8 bases between. Germline CDR1 reads SGHRS; CDR2 reads YFSETQ. CDR3 sequence reads: CASSPQGSYNEQFF. CDR3 bases: TGCGCCAGCAGCCCGCAGGGCTCCTACAATGAGCAGTTCTTC.

This clonotype was seen a handful of times. J is TRBJ1-4 and V is TRBV20-1; D not resolved. The V gene lost 1 base and the J gene lost 7 bases, with 13 bases spanning the gap. Germline V gene lookup returns CDR1 DFQATT and CDR2 SNEGSKA (reference sequence). This CDR3 is built from 14 residues. The CDR3 loop reads CSARGRGTGEKLFF. In nucleotides, the CDR3 is TGCAGTGCTAGAGGGCGGGGTACGGGTGAAAAACTGTTTTTT.

The chain recombines TRBV29-1 with TRBJ2-3, with D perhaps given as TRBD1 or TRBD2 (6 bases each). V was trimmed by 3 bases and J by 0 bases, leaving 19 bases between them. The CDR3 sequence is 17 residues long. Germline assignment: CDR1 SQVTM and CDR2 ANQGSEA. CDR3 coding DNA: TGCAGCGTTGATAACAGGGACTCCCTCCTTAGCACAGATACGCAGTATTTT. This sequence encodes CSVDNRDSLLSTDTQYF.

The chain combines TRBV20-1 with TRBJ2-5; D call uncertain. The CDR3 is made up of 15 amino acids. CDR1 is DFQATT, CDR2 SNEGSKA, per germline (reference sequence). V shed 2 bases and J shed 3 bases, with 16 bases lying between them. The CDR3 nucleotides are TGCAGTGCTAGAATACCGACCCGGTTAAAAGAGACCCAGTACTTC. Translation: CSARIPTRLKETQYF.

This chain connects TRBV20-1 to TRBJ2-7; 9 bases fit TRBD2. The CDR3 has 14 amino acids. CDR1 is DFQATT and CDR2 is SNEGSKA in the germline V gene (reference sequence). Trimming removed 3 bases from V and 3 bases from J; junction bases left unmatched: 6. CDR3 protein: CSARSSGASYEQYV. The CDR3 coding sequence is TGCAGTGCTAGGTCTAGCGGGGCAAGCTACGAGCAGTACGTC.

The chain recombines TRBV11-2 with TRBJ2-1; perhaps D is TRBD1 or TRBD2 (5 bases each). Between the trimmed V and J ends, which lost 5 bases and 2 bases, there was a span of 16 bases. The CDR3 consists of 16 residues. In germline, CDR1 is SGHAT, CDR2 FQNNGV. CDR3 loop: CASSVVGAVAYNEQFF. The CDR3 coding sequence is TGTGCCAGCAGCGTTGTCGGGGCGGTAGCCTACAATGAGCAGTTCTTC.

The gene calls are TRBV4-1 and TRBJ2-1, with D tentatively TRBD2 (5 bases). The CDR3 sequence is 16 residues long. Trimming pared 1 base from V and 0 bases from J, leaving 10 bases between. Germline V gene data show CDR1 as MGHRA and CDR2 as YSYEKL. The CDR3 nucleotides read TGCGCCAGCAGCCAAGCGGGAATGAGCTCCTACAATGAGCAGTTCTTC. It encodes CASSQAGMSSYNEQFF.

This clonotype was seen a handful of times. V and J are TRBV6-4 and TRBJ1-2; D is possibly TRBD1 (5 bases). The V and J ends lost 3 bases and 8 bases respectively, with 10 bases between them. CDR1 and CDR2 (germline): MRHNA, SNTAGT. The CDR3 extends over 12 amino acids. The CDR3 sequence: CASSESRGGYTF. The CDR3 nucleotides read TGTGCCAGCAGTGAGAGTAGGGGAGGCTACACCTTC.

This clonotype was observed a few times. The chain uses TRBV19 and TRBJ1-5, with D possibly TRBD1 on 6 matching bases. V lost 7 bases and J 6 bases, leaving 19 bases between the germline ends. Germline CDR1 reads LNHDA; CDR2 reads SQIVND (reference sequence). The CDR3 totals 15 residues. The CDR3 bases are TGTGCCAGTAACGTTGACGGGGGCCTACCTCAGCCCCAGCATTTT. Protein: CASNVDGGLPQPQHF.

This clonotype came up many times. This sequence joins TRBV29-1 and TRBJ2-2, with D hard to call. CDR3 length: 13 residues. Trimming removed 6 bases from V and 2 bases from J, with 10 bases in between. The germline CDR1 and CDR2 sequences are SQVTM and ANQGSEA. The CDR3 reads CSVANHNTGELFF. The CDR3 coding sequence is TGCAGCGTAGCCAACCATAACACCGGGGAGCTGTTTTTT.

The sample holds many counts of this clonotype. The chain recombines TRBV5-1 with TRBJ1-1; no reliable D call. The V gene lost 1 base and the J gene lost 1 base, with 11 bases spanning the gap. Germline V gene sequence: CDR1 SGHRS, CDR2 YFSETQ. The CDR3 is made up of 15 amino acids. The DNA of the CDR3 is TGCGCCAGCAGCTTGAACGGGCGAGAGAACACTGAAGCTTTCTTT. As protein: CASSLNGRENTEAFF.

This sequence joins TRBV16 and TRBJ2-1; no definite D call. This CDR3 spans 14 amino acids. Trimming shortened V by 5 bases and J by 8 bases, and 16 bases separated the two germline ends. In germline, CDR1 is KGHSY, CDR2 FQNENV. CDR3 nucleotides: TGTGCCAGCAGCAGAGGATTAGGTGTCGATGAGCAGTTCTTC. Its protein is CASSRGLGVDEQFF.

V usage is TRBV5-1 and J usage is TRBJ2-7; tentatively, D is TRBD1 (6 bases). The germline CDR1 and CDR2 sequences are SGHRS and YFSETQ. The CDR3 covers 13 residues. The V and J ends lost 4 bases and 8 bases respectively, with 16 bases between them. The CDR3 loop reads CASSGGGRTKQYF. Here the CDR3 DNA reads TGCGCCAGCAGCGGGGGCGGCCGTACGAAGCAGTACTTC.

V gene TRBV20-1 combines with J gene TRBJ1-2; 9 bases are shared with TRBD1. The CDR3 runs to 13 residues. The V gene end was trimmed by 3 bases and the J gene end by 5 bases; junction bases not matched to a gene: 4. From germline, CDR1 is DFQATT and CDR2 SNEGSKA (reference sequence). CDR3 sequence: CSASTQGAYGYTF. In nucleotides, the CDR3 is TGCAGTGCTAGTACACAGGGGGCTTATGGCTACACCTTC.

This clonotype has a count of ten or more. The CDR3 reads CASSLGNSINQPQHF. CDR3 DNA sequence: TGTGCCAGCAGTTTAGGGAACTCCATTAATCAGCCCCAGCATTTT. The V and J genes are TRBV12-3 or TRBV12-4 and TRBJ1-5; no reliable D call. V lost 1 base, J lost 4 bases, and 11 bases lay in between. The CDR3 spans 15 residues.

This clonotype has only a few counts. V is TRBV7-8 and J is TRBJ2-5, with D perhaps TRBD2 (5 bases). The CDR3 has 13 residues. Trimming removed 1 base at V and 3 bases at J, with 6 bases between. Per germline, CDR1 SGHVS and CDR2 FQNEAQ. CDR3 region: CASSLELEETQYF. Written as DNA, the CDR3 is TGTGCCAGCAGCTTAGAACTAGAAGAGACCCAGTACTTC.

The chain joins TRBV5-5 to TRBJ2-1, with 12 bases identical to TRBD2. Germline lookup yields CDR1 SGHKS and CDR2 YYEKEE (reference sequence). With V trimmed by 4 bases and J by 12 bases, 14 bases remained unmatched. The CDR3 spans 16 residues. CDR3 in amino acids: CASSMDPGLAGVRQFF. The CDR3 DNA reads TGTGCCAGCAGCATGGACCCGGGACTAGCGGGTGTTCGGCAGTTCTTC.

This clonotype occurred many times. DNA of the CDR3: TGTGCCAGCAGTACCTCAGGGGTCACCGGGGAGCTGTTTTTT. Encoded protein: CASSTSGVTGELFF. The chain is built from TRBV12-3 or TRBV12-4 and TRBJ2-2; D perhaps matches TRBD1 (6 bases). The CDR3 consists of 14 residues. Trimming removed 5 bases at V and 4 bases at J, with 11 bases between.

The J gene is TRBJ2-3, the V gene TRBV6-2 or TRBV6-3; D gene ambiguous. The CDR3 has 19 residues. Germline V gene sequence: CDR1 MNHEY, CDR2 SVGEGT. Between the trimmed V and J ends, which lost 0 bases and 0 bases, there was a span of 19 bases. The CDR3 coding sequence is TGTGCCAGCAGTTACTCAGGCGTCAATCCTGCCACTAGCACAGATACGCAGTATTTT. This sequence encodes CASSYSGVNPATSTDTQYF.

This clonotype was found many times. The chain combines TRBV5-5 with TRBJ1-1, with D tentatively TRBD1 (6 bases). Germline V lookup: CDR1 SGHKS, CDR2 YYEKEE (reference sequence). This CDR3 spans 18 amino acids. V lost 6 bases to trimming and J lost 0 bases, with 24 bases between them. CDR3 DNA sequence: TGTGCCAGCATCGGTGTGGGGCAGGGGAAGTTCATGAACACTGAAGCTTTCTTT. This sequence encodes CASIGVGQGKFMNTEAFF.